The rows below give T cell receptor beta chains drawn from one sample of a study of CD8 T cells in ankylosing spondylitis. One entry per CDR3 protein results from TCRdb running MiXCR on the 5' RACE reads. The sample includes about 340,000 distinct CDR3 sequences, roughly 14% of them seen just once. The material sequenced was blood, either unsorted or a sorted T cell fraction (not recorded which). Receptor source: a male donor with ankylosing spondylitis or in good health (not recorded which). The conserved cysteine and the conserved F or W are not part of the CDR3 here. Fields, in order: J gene, D gene, V gene, CDR3 protein. D genes are given only for firm matches.

TRBJ1-5	-	TRBV4-1	ASSQGGERVNQPQH
TRBJ1-1	-	TRBV7-9	ASSAGGAAF
TRBJ2-7	TRBD1	TRBV20-1	SATYRGSTYEQY
TRBJ2-3	TRBD1	TRBV5-6	ASSADRGGSDTQY
TRBJ1-5	-	TRBV12-3/TRBV12-4	ASSDTSNQPQH
TRBJ2-5	TRBD2	TRBV10-3	ATKGGLAGVGSETQY
TRBJ2-2	TRBD2	TRBV6-5	ASSYGLAGGDTGELF
TRBJ2-5	TRBD2	TRBV5-1	ASSSSSGARQETQY
TRBJ2-7	TRBD1	TRBV12-3/TRBV12-4	ASSFTGGEQY
TRBJ1-6	-	TRBV27	ASSRREGSPLH
TRBJ2-7	-	TRBV5-6	ASIPSGQRGSGNPYEQY
TRBJ1-1	-	TRBV20-1	SARDPRTDTEAF
TRBJ2-3	TRBD2	TRBV7-8	ASSSPISGGTDTQY
TRBJ1-1	-	TRBV29-1	SASGDYTEAF
TRBJ2-7	TRBD1	TRBV10-3	AISEYAGTGKGEQY
TRBJ2-3	-	TRBV5-1	ASRLGDPTDTQY
TRBJ2-3	-	TRBV9	ASSGRGVRRQPARTDTQY
TRBJ2-1	-	TRBV2	ASSVVIPDEQF
TRBJ2-1	-	TRBV25-1	ASSEVSGTLYNEQF
TRBJ2-7	TRBD1	TRBV3-1	ASSRDRAFYEQY
TRBJ2-7	-	TRBV6-1	ASSRLVGGSYEQY
TRBJ2-3	TRBD1	TRBV4-2	ASSSTTGSTDTQY
TRBJ1-2	-	TRBV12-3/TRBV12-4	ASSPGVHGYT
TRBJ2-7	-	TRBV5-1	ASSLVASPSYEQY
TRBJ1-5	-	TRBV12-3/TRBV12-4	ASRRGNSNQPQH
TRBJ2-2	TRBD1	TRBV2	ASAGQGARTGELF
TRBJ1-1	-	TRBV29-1	SGERGGNPEAF
TRBJ1-1	TRBD1	TRBV5-1	ASSSDRGLGFTEAF
TRBJ1-2	-	TRBV11-1	ASSSGGMENYGYT
TRBJ2-1	-	TRBV11-2	ASSLSEGVRNEQF
TRBJ2-2	-	TRBV7-9	ASSPVVRAGELF
TRBJ1-2	-	TRBV2	ASTVEGRVYYGYT
TRBJ1-1	-	TRBV7-9	ASSGVGVNTEAF
TRBJ1-5	TRBD1	TRBV6-6	ASSYTGGQPQH
TRBJ1-4	TRBD1	TRBV10-3	AIKPGQGTEKLF
TRBJ2-7	-	TRBV10-3	AISVNAYEQY
TRBJ1-1	TRBD1	TRBV5-5	ASSLQMGQTNTEAF
TRBJ2-5	TRBD2	TRBV19	ASSIEAGVVTQY
TRBJ2-6	-	TRBV5-1	ASSSGSGANVLT
TRBJ1-1	TRBD1	TRBV10-3	AISESTGVGTEAF
TRBJ1-1	-	TRBV15	ATSVDGGNTEAF
TRBJ2-5	TRBD2	TRBV3-1	ACSRLTSGQETQY
TRBJ2-1	TRBD2	TRBV10-1	ASSEPGGVMYNEQF
TRBJ2-3	TRBD2	TRBV12-3/TRBV12-4	ASSRTRAGGRYTQY
TRBJ2-5	TRBD2	TRBV3-1	ASSQSSGGETQY
TRBJ2-5	-	TRBV27	ASSAFGGTGETQY
TRBJ2-7	TRBD2	TRBV15	ATSRGGGNYEQY
TRBJ1-6	-	TRBV4-2	ASSQDRAADSPLH
TRBJ2-1	-	TRBV18	ASSLGDGSNQGQF
TRBJ2-3	-	TRBV7-2	ASKSGGQDTQY
TRBJ2-3	TRBD2	TRBV30	AWSYSGASTDTQY
TRBJ1-1	-	TRBV2	ASSTNGAEAF
TRBJ2-5	-	TRBV9	ASSVGGETQY
TRBJ2-1	-	TRBV6-5	ASKKMGEQF